This is a list of T cell receptor beta chains from one sample in a study of shared clonotypes between healthy human individuals. Clones were read by immunoSEQ multiplex PCR, and TCRdb kept only the in-frame ones, dropping some. The repertoire has approximately 400,000 clones, approximately 97% of them found once; the top ten carry around 0.3%. Sequencing used memory CD8+ T cells sorted from blood. Receptors originate from a man aged 30 to 39 in good health. The CDR3 runs from the conserved cysteine through the conserved F or W. Fields, in order: clone size, D gene, V gene, J gene, CDR3 protein, CDR3 DNA. A D gene is named only where the DNA matches it firmly. Part of the rows lack a size; the others show once, few, many or a class for expanded clones.

-,-,TRBV27,TRBJ1-5,CASSLSWGQPQHF,TGTGCCAGCAGTTTATCATGGGGGCAGCCCCAGCATTTT
-,TRBD2,TRBV14,TRBJ2-5,CASSQRGRWVAETQYF,TGTGCCAGCAGCCAACGCGGGAGGTGGGTTGCCGAGACCCAGTACTTC
-,TRBD2,TRBV7-9,TRBJ2-5,CASSLGLAGLETQYF,TGTGCCAGCAGCTTAGGACTAGCGGGACTAGAGACCCAGTACTTC
-,TRBD1,TRBV6-4,TRBJ1-1,CASSEGTGRGKLLF,TGTGCCAGCAGTGAAGGGACAGGCCGTGGGAAGCTTCTCTTT
-,TRBD2,TRBV6-1,TRBJ2-7,CASSEQGLAAYEQYF,TGTGCCAGCAGTGAACAGGGTCTAGCGGCCTACGAGCAGTACTTC
once,TRBD2,TRBV5-1,TRBJ2-1,CASTPRTSGSSVQFF,TGCGCCAGCACCCCCCGGACTAGCGGGAGTTCGGTGCAGTTCTTC
once,TRBD2,TRBV5-4,TRBJ2-1,CASTWGLVANEQFF,TGTGCCAGCACTTGGGGACTAGTGGCCAATGAGCAGTTCTTC
-,-,TRBV6-1,TRBJ2-5,CASSEQLATQETQYF,TGTGCCAGCAGTGAACAGCTAGCGACACAAGAGACCCAGTACTTC
-,TRBD2,TRBV25-1,TRBJ2-3,CASSEGGAGGMQYF,TGTGCCAGCAGTGAAGGCGGGGCGGGAGGGATGCAGTATTTT
-,-,TRBV28,TRBJ2-7,CASRSGDVTYEQYF,TGTGCCAGCAGGTCCGGGGATGTAACCTACGAGCAGTACTTC
once,-,TRBV5-1,TRBJ2-7,CASSLDRGSYEQYF,TGCGCCAGCAGCTTGGATAGGGGTTCTTACGAGCAGTACTTC
-,TRBD2,TRBV18,TRBJ2-3,CATRTSGRGDTQYF,TGTGCCACCAGGACTAGCGGGAGAGGAGATACGCAGTATTTT
-,-,TRBV28,TRBJ2-2,CASRYEGTGELFF,TGTGCCAGCAGATACGAGGGGACCGGGGAGCTGTTTTTT
-,TRBD1,TRBV6-1,TRBJ2-5,CASSVEGAGRETQYF,TGTGCCAGCAGTGTCGAGGGGGCGGGTAGGGAGACCCAGTACTTC
-,TRBD1,TRBV5-1,TRBJ1-2,CASSPGVGQTTTRYGYTF,TGCGCCAGCAGCCCCGGAGTGGGACAGACAACTACCCGATATGGCTACACCTTC
-,-,TRBV7-3,TRBJ2-1,CASSLKAFILDNEQFF,TGTGCCAGCAGCTTAAAGGCCTTCATACTGGACAATGAGCAGTTCTTC
-,TRBD2,TRBV30,TRBJ2-7,CAWSVLAGGYEQYF,TGTGCCTGGAGTGTACTAGCGGGAGGGTACGAGCAGTACTTC
-,TRBD2,TRBV13,TRBJ2-4,CASSLGLGLAGGRAKNIQYF,TGTGCCAGCAGCTTAGGCTTGGGACTAGCGGGAGGGCGGGCCAAAAACATTCAGTACTTC
-,-,TRBV19,TRBJ1-1,CASSATVNTEAFF,TGTGCCAGTAGTGCGACGGTGAACACTGAAGCTTTCTTT
-,TRBD1,TRBV30,TRBJ2-3,CAWSLDRVGRDTQYF,TGTGCCTGGAGCCTAGACAGGGTAGGAAGGGATACGCAGTATTTT
-,-,TRBV4-1,TRBJ1-2,CASSQVVFRQTYGYTF,TGCGCCAGCAGCCAAGTTGTATTCCGACAGACCTATGGCTACACCTTC
-,-,TRBV19,TRBJ2-1,CASKEFGSYNEQFF,TGTGCCAGTAAGGAGTTTGGATCCTACAATGAGCAGTTCTTC
-,-,TRBV27,TRBJ2-7,CASSLVRSYEQYF,TGTGCCAGCAGTTTAGTTCGCTCCTACGAGCAGTACTTC
-,TRBD2,TRBV30,TRBJ2-3,CAWSRSSGASTDTQYF,TGTGCCTGGAGTCGGTCTAGCGGAGCTAGCACAGATACGCAGTATTTT
-,-,TRBV2,TRBJ1-3,CASSESLVYSGNTIYF,TGTGCCAGCAGTGAATCCCTGGTATACTCTGGAAACACCATATATTTT
once,TRBD2,TRBV15,TRBJ2-7,CATSRDSVRGLAGEAAYEQYF,TGTGCCACCAGCAGAGATAGCGTTAGAGGACTAGCGGGAGAGGCGGCCTACGAGCAGTACTTC
-,TRBD1,TRBV27,TRBJ2-7,CASSLWSGGNDEQYF,TGTGCCAGCAGTTTATGGTCAGGGGGCAATGACGAGCAGTACTTC
few,-,TRBV20-1,TRBJ2-5,CSARVWETQYF,TGCAGTGCTAGAGTCTGGGAGACCCAGTACTTC
-,-,TRBV28,TRBJ1-2,CASSNKGGASYGYTF,TGTGCCAGCAGCAACAAAGGGGGAGCCAGCTATGGCTACACCTTC
once,-,TRBV9,TRBJ2-3,CASSVSSARGDTQYF,TGTGCCAGCAGCGTATCTAGCGCCCGCGGAGATACGCAGTATTTT
-,-,TRBV28,TRBJ2-4,CASSFASGSIQYF,TGTGCCAGCAGTTTCGCCAGTGGGAGCATTCAGTACTTC
-,-,TRBV5-1,TRBJ2-2,CASSLGGTANTGELFF,TGCGCCAGCAGCTTGGGGGGGACCGCGAACACCGGGGAGCTGTTTTTT
-,-,TRBV7-6,TRBJ2-2,CASSLSIGELFF,TGTGCCAGCAGCTTAAGTATCGGGGAGCTGTTTTTT
-,-,TRBV25-1,TRBJ1-1,CASSESRGMNTEAFF,TGTGCCAGCAGTGAATCGAGGGGCATGAACACTGAAGCTTTCTTT
-,TRBD2,TRBV14,TRBJ2-1,CASSRGGRTSWGGQFF,TGTGCCAGCAGCAGAGGAGGCAGGACTAGCTGGGGAGGGCAGTTCTTC
-,-,TRBV7-9,TRBJ2-5,CASSLASGKQETQYF,TGTGCCAGCAGCTTAGCGTCAGGAAAACAAGAGACCCAGTACTTC
-,TRBD1,TRBV5-4,TRBJ1-3,CASSLGPGQGRDTIYF,TGTGCCAGCAGCTTGGGACCGGGACAGGGGAGGGACACCATATATTTT